A selection of T cell receptor beta chains follows, all from one sample in a study of blood T cell repertoires in COVID-19. Method: immunoSEQ multiplex PCR; TCRdb's copy keeps in-frame clones and lacks some. The profile shows roughly 31,000 clones, around 87% of them singletons. Sequenced material: peripheral blood. The receptor set was obtained from a man in his 60s with active COVID-19. Both conserved end residues are part of each CDR3. Fields, in order: V gene, CDR3 protein.

TRBV4-1	CASSQHPYPGGYGYTF
TRBV15	CATRAAGPTGEQYF
TRBV7-9	CASSFSRTGGEPQHF
TRBV28	CASSFPTGANYGYTF
TRBV27	CASSHRTGGDGELFF
TRBV5-1	CASSPRVINTEAFF
TRBV4-1	CASRSAAGHEQYF
TRBV9	CASTEGISGEKLFF
TRBV27	CASSSGQGIHTF
TRBV5-1	CASSPHRGLGGETQYF
TRBV10-3	CAISAQTGYGYTF
TRBV25-1	CASSGTVWKTEAFF
TRBV2	CASSGWTPITGDYGYTF
TRBV9	CASSVAGGNNSPLHF
TRBV12-5	CASGMRADYEQYF
TRBV5-1	CASSLAGAMYQETQYF
TRBV9	CASSLPGTSGGNKNIQYF
TRBV12-3/TRBV12-4	CASRRTPNQPQHF
TRBV12-3/TRBV12-4	CASRSAQGYEQYF
TRBV6-5	CASSYSQGYEQYF
TRBV7-9	CASSPTGTGSTEAFF
TRBV19	CASRSFSGGATGELFF
TRBV10-3	CAISGSGSQPQHF
TRBV19	CATRSGTSSYNEQFF
TRBV10-3	CAIRASGGWAETQYF
TRBV6-5	CASSHLDRGNTEAFF
TRBV14	CASSPGPGGGQYF
TRBV5-1	CASSLEGQGIGELFF
TRBV11-2	CASSSSFRGTYEQYF
TRBV9	CASSPRAAGVNEQFF
TRBV10-3	CAIRSPGQTSGEQYF
TRBV10-1	CASSVGVGYEQYF
TRBV28	CASSLGGTGMYEQFF
TRBV6-6	CASSYRTGNSPLHF
TRBV5-4	CASSLGQGGFGQLFF
TRBV7-9	CASSSSGGDYYEQYF
TRBV2	CASSPTRYNSPLHF
TRBV3-1/TRBV3-2	CASSQLLATNEKLFF
TRBV5-1	CASSSGQGDSNEQYF
TRBV7-3	CASSSGLSTDTQYF
TRBV19	CASSRGPTTNEKLFF
TRBV19	CASRGSGAVTDTQYF
TRBV9	CASSVELVNSPLHF
TRBV11-2	CASSYPGGNTIYF
TRBV7-8	CASSRIGQGGEKLFF
TRBV6-1	CASSESPRGGSSTDTQYF
TRBV7-2	CASSLRGSLSRETQYF
TRBV6-6	CASRTDSNSGNTIYF
TRBV10-3	CAISESPGTVNQPQHF
TRBV5-1	CASSLQETQYF
TRBV3-1/TRBV3-2	CASSQEVGHGYTF
TRBV18	CASSPLAGGPRGTGELFF